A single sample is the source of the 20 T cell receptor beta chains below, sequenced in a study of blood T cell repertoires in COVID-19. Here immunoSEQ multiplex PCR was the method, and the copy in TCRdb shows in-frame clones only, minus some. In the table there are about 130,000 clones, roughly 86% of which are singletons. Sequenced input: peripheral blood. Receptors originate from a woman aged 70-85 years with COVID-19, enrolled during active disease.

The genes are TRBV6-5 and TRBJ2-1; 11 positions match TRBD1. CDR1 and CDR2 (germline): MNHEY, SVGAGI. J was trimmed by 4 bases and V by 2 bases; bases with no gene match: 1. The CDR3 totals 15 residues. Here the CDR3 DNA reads TGTGCCAGCAGTTACCGGGACAGGGGGTACAATGAGCAGTTCTTC. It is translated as CASSYRDRGYNEQFF.

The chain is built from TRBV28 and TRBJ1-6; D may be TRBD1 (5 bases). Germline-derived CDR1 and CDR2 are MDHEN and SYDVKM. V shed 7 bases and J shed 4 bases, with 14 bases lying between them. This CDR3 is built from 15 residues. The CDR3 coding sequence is TGTGCCAGCACCTCGACAGCCAATTATAATTCACCCCTCCACTTT. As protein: CASTSTANYNSPLHF.

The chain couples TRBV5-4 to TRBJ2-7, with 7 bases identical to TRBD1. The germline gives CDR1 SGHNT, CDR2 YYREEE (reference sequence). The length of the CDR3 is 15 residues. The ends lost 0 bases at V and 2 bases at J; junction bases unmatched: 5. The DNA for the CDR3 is TGTGCCAGCAGCTTGGCCGCACAGGGGCCCTACGAGCAGTACTTC. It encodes CASSLAAQGPYEQYF.

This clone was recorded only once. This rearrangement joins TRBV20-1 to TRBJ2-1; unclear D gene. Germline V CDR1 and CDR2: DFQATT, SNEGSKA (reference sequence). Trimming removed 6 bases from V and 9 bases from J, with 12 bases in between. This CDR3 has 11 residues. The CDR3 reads CSASSSGEQFF. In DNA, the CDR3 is TGCAGTGCCTCCTCGTCGGGTGAGCAGTTCTTC.

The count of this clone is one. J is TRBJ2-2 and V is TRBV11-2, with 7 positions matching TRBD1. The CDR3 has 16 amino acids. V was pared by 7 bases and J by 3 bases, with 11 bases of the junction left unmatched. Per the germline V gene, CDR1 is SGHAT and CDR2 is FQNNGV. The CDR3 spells CASTRTGFGYTGELFF. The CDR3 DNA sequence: TGTGCCAGCACCAGGACAGGTTTTGGTTACACCGGGGAGCTGTTTTTT.

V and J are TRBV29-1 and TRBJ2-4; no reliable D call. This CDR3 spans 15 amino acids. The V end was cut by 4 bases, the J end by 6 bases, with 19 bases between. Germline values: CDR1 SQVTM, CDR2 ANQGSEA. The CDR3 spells CSVATGTLTGNIQYF. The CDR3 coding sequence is TGCAGCGTTGCGACGGGTACCCTTACGGGAAACATTCAGTACTTC.

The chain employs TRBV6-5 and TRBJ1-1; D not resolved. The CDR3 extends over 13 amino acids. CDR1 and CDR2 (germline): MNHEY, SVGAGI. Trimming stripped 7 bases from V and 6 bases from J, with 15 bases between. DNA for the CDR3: TGTGCCAGCATCCGATCCCCAGGCGCTGAAGCTTTCTTT. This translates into CASIRSPGAEAFF.

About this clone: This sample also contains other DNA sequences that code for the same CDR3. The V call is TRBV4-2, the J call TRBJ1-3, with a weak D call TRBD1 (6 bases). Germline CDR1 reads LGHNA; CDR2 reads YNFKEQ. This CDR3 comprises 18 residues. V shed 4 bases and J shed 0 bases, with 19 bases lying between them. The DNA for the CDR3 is TGTGCCAGCAGCCTGGACAGAGGGCGACAACTCTCTGGAAACACCATATATTTT. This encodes CASSLDRGRQLSGNTIYF.

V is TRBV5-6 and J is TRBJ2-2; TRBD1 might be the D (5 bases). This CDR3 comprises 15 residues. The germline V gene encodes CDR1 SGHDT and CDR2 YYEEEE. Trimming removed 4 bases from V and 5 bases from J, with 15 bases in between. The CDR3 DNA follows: TGTGCCAGCAGCCCTGACCAGGGTGGGACCGGGGAGCTGTTTTTT. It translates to CASSPDQGGTGELFF.

In DNA, the CDR3 is TGTGCCAGCGCTCCCGACAGCTATAATTCACCCCTCCACTTT. Amino acids: CASAPDSYNSPLHF. The genes are TRBV25-1 and TRBJ1-6, with D perhaps matching TRBD1 (5 bases). Germline V gives CDR1 MGHDK, CDR2 SYGVNS. V dropped 8 bases and J dropped 3 bases, with 11 bases sitting between them. The CDR3 is 14 residues long.

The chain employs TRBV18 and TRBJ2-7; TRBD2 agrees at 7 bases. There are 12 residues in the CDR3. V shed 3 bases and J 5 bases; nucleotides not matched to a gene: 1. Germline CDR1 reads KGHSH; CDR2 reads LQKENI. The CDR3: CASSPAGDEQYF. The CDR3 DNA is TGTGCCAGCTCACCGGCGGGGGACGAGCAGTACTTC.

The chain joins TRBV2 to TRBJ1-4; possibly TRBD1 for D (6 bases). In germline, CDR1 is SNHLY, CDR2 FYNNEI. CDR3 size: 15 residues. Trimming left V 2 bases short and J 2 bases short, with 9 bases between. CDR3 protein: CASSERGGTNEKLFF. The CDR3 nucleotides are TGTGCCAGCAGTGAAAGGGGGGGGACTAATGAAAAACTGTTTTTT.

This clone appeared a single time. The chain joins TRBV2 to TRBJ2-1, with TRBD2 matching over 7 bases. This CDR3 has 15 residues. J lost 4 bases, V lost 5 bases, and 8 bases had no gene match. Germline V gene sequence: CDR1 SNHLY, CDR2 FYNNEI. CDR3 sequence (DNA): TGTGCCAGCAGTCAGCGGGGTGGGCATTACAATGAGCAGTTCTTC. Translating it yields CASSQRGGHYNEQFF.

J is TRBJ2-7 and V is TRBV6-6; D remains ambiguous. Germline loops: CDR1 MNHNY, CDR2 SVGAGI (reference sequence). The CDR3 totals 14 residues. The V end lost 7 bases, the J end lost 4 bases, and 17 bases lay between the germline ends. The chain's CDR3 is CASKSLSGSYEQYF. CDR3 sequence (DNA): TGTGCCAGCAAATCCCTCTCAGGTTCGTACGAGCAGTACTTC.

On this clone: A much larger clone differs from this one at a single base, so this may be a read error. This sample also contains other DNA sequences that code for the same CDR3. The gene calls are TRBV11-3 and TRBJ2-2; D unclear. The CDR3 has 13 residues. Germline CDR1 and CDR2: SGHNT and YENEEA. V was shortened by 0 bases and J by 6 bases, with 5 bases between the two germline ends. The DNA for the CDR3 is TGTGCCAGCAGCTTAGATCGGGCCGGGGAGCTGTTTTTT. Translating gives CASSLDRAGELFF.

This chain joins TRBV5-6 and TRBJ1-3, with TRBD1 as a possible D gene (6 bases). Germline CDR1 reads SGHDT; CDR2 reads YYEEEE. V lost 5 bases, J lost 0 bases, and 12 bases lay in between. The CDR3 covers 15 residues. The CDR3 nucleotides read TGTGCCAGCAGTTTGACAGGTGTCTCTGGAAACACCATATATTTT. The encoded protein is CASSLTGVSGNTIYF.

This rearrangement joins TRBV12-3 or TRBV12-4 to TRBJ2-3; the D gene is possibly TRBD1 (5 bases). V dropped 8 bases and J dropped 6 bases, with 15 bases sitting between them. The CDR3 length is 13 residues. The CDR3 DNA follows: TGTGCCAGCCACGGACAAATTCCGGATACGCAGTATTTT. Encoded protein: CASHGQIPDTQYF.

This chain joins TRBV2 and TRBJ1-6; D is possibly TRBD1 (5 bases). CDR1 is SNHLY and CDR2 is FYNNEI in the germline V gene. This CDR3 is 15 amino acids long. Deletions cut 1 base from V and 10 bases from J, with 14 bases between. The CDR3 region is CASSEEQGGRSPLHF. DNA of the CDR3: TGTGCCAGCAGTGAAGAGCAGGGAGGGCGGTCACCCCTCCACTTT.

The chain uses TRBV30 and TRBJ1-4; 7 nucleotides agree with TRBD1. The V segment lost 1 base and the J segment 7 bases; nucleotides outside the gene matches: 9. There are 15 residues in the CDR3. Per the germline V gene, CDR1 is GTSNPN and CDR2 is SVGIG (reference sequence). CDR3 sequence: CAWSGTQGVSEKLFF. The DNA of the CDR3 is TGTGCCTGGAGTGGAACCCAGGGGGTCAGTGAAAAACTGTTTTTT.

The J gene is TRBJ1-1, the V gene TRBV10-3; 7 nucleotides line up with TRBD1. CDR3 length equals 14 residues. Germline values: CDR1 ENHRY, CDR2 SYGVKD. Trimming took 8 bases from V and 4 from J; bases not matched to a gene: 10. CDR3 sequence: CAIAGRQGITEAFF. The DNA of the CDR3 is TGTGCCATCGCGGGGCGACAGGGCATCACTGAAGCTTTCTTT.